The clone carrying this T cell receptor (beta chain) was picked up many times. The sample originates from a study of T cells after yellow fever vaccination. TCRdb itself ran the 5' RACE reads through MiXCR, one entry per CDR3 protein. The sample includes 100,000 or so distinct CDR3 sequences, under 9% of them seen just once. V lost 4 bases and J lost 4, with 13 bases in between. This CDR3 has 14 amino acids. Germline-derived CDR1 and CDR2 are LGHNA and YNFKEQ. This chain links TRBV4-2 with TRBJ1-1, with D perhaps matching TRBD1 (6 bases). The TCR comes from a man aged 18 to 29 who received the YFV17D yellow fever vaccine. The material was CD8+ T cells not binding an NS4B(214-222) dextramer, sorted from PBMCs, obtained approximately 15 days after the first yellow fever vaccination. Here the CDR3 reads CASSPSVGATEAFF. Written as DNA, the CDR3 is TGTGCCAGCAGCCCGAGTGTGGGGGCCACTGAAGCTTTCTTT.